The subject of this entry is one TCR beta chain. Its antigen is unidentified. TCRdb's table, derived via immunoSEQ multiplex PCR, lists solely in-frame clones and lacks some. The repertoire holds 20,000 to 25,000 clones, with around 67% as singletons. In every patient, relapse followed autologous stem cell transplantation, while exposure to brentuximab vedotin differed. Trimming cost V 5 bases and J 0 bases, with 14 bases left between them. The germline V gene has CDR1 MNHNS and CDR2 SASEGT. The CDR3 length is 15 residues. The sample originates from a study of PD-1 blockade in classical Hodgkin lymphoma. Study-level findings and limits: A significant rise in TCR diversity was seen by C4D1 for CD4+ cells but not for CD8+ cells.

This rearrangement joins TRBV6-1 to TRBJ2-7; D gene unclear. The specimen was peripheral blood mononuclear cells (PBMCs), collected before the second cycle of nivolumab. This receptor was obtained from a human donor with classical Hodgkin lymphoma. The chain's CDR3 is CASSSRTGNSYEQYF. The CDR3 coding sequence is TGTGCCAGCAGTTCTAGGACCGGTAACTCCTACGAGCAGTACTTC.